These 20 T cell receptor beta chains originate from one sample sequenced in a study of shared T cell receptors in the human thymus. Profiling relied on immunoSEQ multiplex PCR, and the TCRdb table lists in-frame clones only, not all of them. Here the sample spans under 850,000 clones, more than 75% being singletons. The same specimen was also included in a second study, on human thymus T cells.

The material sequenced was thymocytes. The source of these receptors is a boy less than two years old with a congenital heart defect.

The chain is built from TRBV21-1 and TRBJ1-1. TRBV21-1 is a recognized pseudogene. This CDR3 has 14 amino acids. The chain's CDR3 is CASSKGPGCTEAFF. DNA for the CDR3: TGTGCCAGCAGCAAAGGTCCGGGGTGCACTGAAGCTTTCTTT.

The chain has TRBV6-1 and TRBJ2-7; TRBD1 might be the D (7 bases). The CDR3 consists of 14 residues. CDR1 is MNHNS and CDR2 is SASEGT in the germline V gene. V lost 4 bases and J lost 7, with 17 bases in between. The CDR3 protein is CASSGTTGAGEQYF. As DNA, the CDR3 is TGTGCCAGCAGTGGGACCACAGGGGCGGGGGAGCAGTACTTC.

The chain recombines TRBV14 with TRBJ2-5; TRBD2 is a possible D gene (7 bases). CDR1 SGHDN and CDR2 FVKESK come from the germline V gene. The CDR3 spans 17 residues. Between the trimmed V and J ends, which lost 0 bases and 4 bases, there was a span of 18 bases. The CDR3 sequence: CASSQDMASGGGETQYF. The CDR3 DNA follows: TGTGCCAGCAGCCAAGATATGGCTAGCGGAGGGGGAGAGACCCAGTACTTC.

The chain links TRBV14 to TRBJ2-7, with D possibly being TRBD2 (5 bases). The V end lost 1 base, the J end lost 3 bases, and 16 bases lay between the germline ends. Germline CDR1 reads SGHDN; CDR2 reads FVKESK. The length of the CDR3 is 16 residues. The CDR3 spells CASSQGGAMSFYEQYF. The CDR3 nucleotides are TGTGCCAGCAGCCAAGGGGGAGCCATGAGTTTCTACGAGCAGTACTTC. Full variable domain (rest looked up from reference TRBV14 and TRBJ2-7): EAGVTQFPSHSVIEKGQTVTLRCDPISGHDNLYWYRRVMGKEIKFLLHFVKESKQDESGMPNNRFLAERTGGTYSTLKVQPAELEDSGVYFCASSQGGAMSFYEQYFGPGTRLTVT.

The CDR3 region has the DNA TGCGCCAGCAGCCAAGATCTCGACAGGGGAATTAATAATCAGCCCCAGCATTTT. This gives the protein CASSQDLDRGINNQPQHF. V usage is TRBV4-1 and J usage is TRBJ1-5; 8 nucleotides agree with TRBD1. The CDR3 spans 18 residues. Trimming cost V 0 bases and J 4 bases; bases outside gene matches: 11. CDR1 MGHRA and CDR2 YSYEKL come from the germline V gene.

The rearrangement uses TRBV5-6 and TRBJ2-3, with TRBD2 as a possible D gene (6 bases). The CDR3 totals 19 residues. The germline V gene has CDR1 SGHDT and CDR2 YYEEEE. Deletions cut 0 bases from V and 4 bases from J, with 24 bases between. The CDR3 coding sequence is TGTGCCAGCAGCTTGGGTCAGGGAGGCGTGGGGGAGGTCTCAGATACGCAGTATTTT. It encodes CASSLGQGGVGEVSDTQYF.

This rearrangement joins TRBV7-2 to TRBJ1-1; a possible D gene is TRBD1 (6 bases). There are 15 residues in the CDR3. Trimming cost V 3 bases and J 0 bases, with 11 bases left between them. The V gene's germline CDR1 is SGHTA and CDR2 FQGNSA. CDR3 sequence reads: CASSLEDSMNTEAFF. The CDR3 bases are TGTGCCAGCAGCTTGGAGGACAGCATGAACACTGAAGCTTTCTTT.

The chain joins TRBV5-4 to TRBJ2-3, with 7 bases identical to TRBD2. With V trimmed by 4 bases and J by 1 base, 3 bases remained unmatched. The germline gives CDR1 SGHNT, CDR2 YYREEE (reference sequence). This CDR3 has 14 residues. CDR3 region: CASSPRGGTDTQYF. The CDR3 region has the DNA TGTGCCAGCAGCCCACGGGGGGGCACAGATACGCAGTATTTT.

This chain joins TRBV4-3 and TRBJ2-1, with 11 bases lining up with TRBD2. This CDR3 contains 20 residues. The V gene's germline CDR1 is LGHNA and CDR2 YSLEER. With V trimmed by 1 base and J by 4 bases, 15 bases remained unmatched. The CDR3: CASSQGRARGLADGYNEQFF. The CDR3 DNA is TGCGCCAGCAGCCAAGGGAGGGCCCGGGGACTAGCGGACGGATACAATGAGCAGTTCTTC.

The chain employs TRBV29-1 and TRBJ2-5; weak D call: TRBD1 (6 bases). V was trimmed by 4 bases and J by 2 bases, leaving 17 bases between them. The V gene's germline CDR1 is SQVTM and CDR2 ANQGSEA. The CDR3 length is 15 residues. The CDR3 loop reads CSVAPKPGQQETQYF. CDR3 bases: TGCAGCGTTGCTCCCAAACCGGGACAACAAGAGACCCAGTACTTC.

The chain couples TRBV5-4 to TRBJ2-7; the match to TRBD2 covers 9 bases. This CDR3 contains 15 residues. Trimming took 5 bases from V and 5 from J; bases not matched to a gene: 11. Germline V lookup: CDR1 SGHNT, CDR2 YYREEE (reference sequence). The CDR3 loop is CASSLRRGGHHEQYF. For the CDR3, the DNA is TGTGCCAGCAGTCTCCGGCGGGGGGGCCACCACGAGCAGTACTTC.

This chain joins TRBV11-3 and TRBJ2-3; D is ambiguous. The germline CDR1 and CDR2 sequences are SGHNT and YENEEA. The CDR3 length is 14 residues. Trimming stripped 1 base from V and 6 bases from J, with 11 bases between. In DNA, the CDR3 is TGTGCCAGCAGCTTAGCCCCCTCGTCCGATACGCAGTATTTT. Amino acid sequence: CASSLAPSSDTQYF.

The rearrangement uses TRBV7-6 and TRBJ2-1; D possibly corresponds to TRBD1 (6 bases). Looked up from germline, CDR1 is SGHVS and CDR2 is FNYEAQ. Trimming cost V 2 bases and J 4 bases, with 12 bases left between them. The CDR3 length is 15 residues. CDR3 nucleotide sequence: TGTGCCAGCAGCTTAAGGTGGGGGCCGTACAATGAGCAGTTCTTC. This codes for CASSLRWGPYNEQFF.

This chain uses TRBV27 with TRBJ2-1; TRBD2 matches 9 bases. With 5 bases clipped from V and 8 bases from J, the junction kept 16 bases outside the gene matches. Germline CDR1 reads MNHEY; CDR2 reads SMNVEV (reference sequence). This CDR3 has 17 amino acids. CDR3 DNA: TGTGCCAGCAGTCCCCAGGCACAGGTTAGCGGGGGAGATGAGCAGTTCTTC. Translation gives CASSPQAQVSGGDEQFF.

V is TRBV5-1 and J is TRBJ2-7, with D perhaps matching TRBD2 (6 bases). V gave up 2 bases and J gave up 0 bases, with 15 bases separating them. This CDR3 is 16 amino acids long. Looked up from germline, CDR1 is SGHRS and CDR2 is YFSETQ. The CDR3 region is CASSFSDRDSSYEQYF. CDR3 sequence (DNA): TGCGCCAGCAGCTTCTCCGACCGGGACTCCTCCTACGAGCAGTACTTC.

V usage is TRBV5-1 and J usage is TRBJ2-5; the D is unclear. The CDR3 length is 14 residues. V was trimmed by 4 bases and J by 2 bases, leaving 12 bases between them. Germline V lookup: CDR1 SGHRS, CDR2 YFSETQ. The CDR3 nucleotides are TGCGCCAGCAGCCCGCTGGAGCGTCAAGAGACCCAGTACTTC. Its translation: CASSPLERQETQYF.

The chain carries TRBV7-6 and TRBJ2-1; maybe TRBD1 (5 bases). The V gene lost 1 base and the J gene lost 4 bases, with 8 bases spanning the gap. Germline CDR1 reads SGHVS; CDR2 reads FNYEAQ. The length of the CDR3 is 14 residues. CDR3 in DNA: TGTGCCAGCAGCTTAGTCCCAGGGTACAATGAGCAGTTCTTC. Protein: CASSLVPGYNEQFF.

V usage is TRBV9 and J usage is TRBJ1-5, with TRBD1 matching 7 bases. The CDR3 loop spans 15 amino acids. J lost 6 bases, V lost 4 bases, and 10 bases had no gene match. The germline CDR1 and CDR2 sequences are SGDLS and YYNGEE. The CDR3 is CASSYTGALGQPQHF. Here the CDR3 DNA reads TGTGCCAGCAGCTACACAGGGGCCCTCGGTCAGCCCCAGCATTTT.

This chain joins TRBV19 and TRBJ2-7; 7 bases map to TRBD1. V shed 4 bases and J 3 bases; nucleotides not matched to a gene: 6. The CDR3 sequence is 14 residues long. Germline-derived CDR1 and CDR2 are LNHDA and SQIVND (reference sequence). CDR3: CASSTQGGSYEQYF. The CDR3 region has the DNA TGTGCCAGTAGTACCCAAGGGGGCAGCTACGAGCAGTACTTC.

V and J are TRBV2 and TRBJ2-1; 9 bases map to TRBD2. The CDR3 spans 15 residues. The germline V gene encodes CDR1 SNHLY and CDR2 FYNNEI. Losses at the gene ends were 5 bases for V and 1 base for J; bases not matched to a gene: 3. The CDR3 DNA reads as TGTGCCAGCAGTTTTAGCGGGGGATCCTACAATGAGCAGTTCTTC. It encodes CASSFSGGSYNEQFF. Full variable domain (missing parts from reference TRBV2 and TRBJ2-1): EPEVTQTPSHQVTQMGQEVILRCVPISNHLYFYWYRQILGQKVEFLVSFYNNEISEKSEIFDDQFSVERPDGSNFTLKIRSTKLEDSAMYFCASSFSGGSYNEQFFGPGTRLTVL.